The 17 T cell receptor beta chains below were found in one sample sequenced in a study of long-term antiretroviral therapy in people with HIV (dated by TCRdb to between 2021 and 2024). Sequencing of the TRB variable region was done with the immunoSEQ hsTCRB v3.0 assay at survey level resolution. This is the immuneACCESS table as TCRdb keeps it, with only in-frame sequences that have V and J called. A part of the clones is gone; compared with another copy, unresolved V genes explain less than half, and the rest is unexplained. In this sample the table shows about 29,000 clones, roughly 90% of which occur a single time. The top ten clonotypes cover over 3.5% of the sample. The sample in question was unsorted PBMCs, obtained 0.5 years after starting antiretroviral therapy. All receptors come from a woman between 18 and 30 years old with HIV.

The chain is built from TRBV10-2 and TRBJ1-2, with D possibly TRBD1 on 5 matching bases. CDR3 length equals 16 residues. Trimming took off 3 bases at V and 0 bases at J, with 14 bases between the two ends. CDR1 and CDR2 from the germline V gene are WSHSY and SAAADI. This CDR3 is CASSDGRAITNYGYTF. CDR3 nucleotides: TGCGCCAGCAGTGACGGCAGGGCAATCACTAACTATGGCTACACCTTC.

This chain joins TRBV19 and TRBJ1-2, with 9 bases matching TRBD1. J gave up 4 bases and V 6 bases, and 6 bases lay outside the gene matches. CDR1 is LNHDA and CDR2 is SQIVND in the germline V gene (reference sequence). The CDR3 runs 14 residues. The CDR3 reads CASSETGGGYGYTF. CDR3 nucleotide sequence: TGTGCCAGTAGCGAAACAGGGGGCGGCTATGGCTACACCTTC.

V and J are TRBV29-1 and TRBJ1-2, with TRBD1 identical over 9 bases. With 3 bases clipped from V and 1 base from J, the junction kept 12 bases outside the gene matches. CDR3 length: 17 residues. The germline CDR1 and CDR2 sequences are SQVTM and ANQGSEA. The CDR3, as DNA: TGCAGCGTTGAGATTGACCCCGGGACAGGGCTTAACTATGGCTACACCTTC. As protein: CSVEIDPGTGLNYGYTF.

The J gene is TRBJ1-6, the V gene TRBV7-6; possible D gene TRBD1, 6 bases. The germline CDR1 and CDR2 sequences are SGHVS and FNYEAQ. V was clipped by 5 bases and J by 6 bases, with 11 bases between them. This CDR3 comprises 14 residues. The CDR3 loop reads CASSETGINSPLHF. CDR3 DNA sequence: TGTGCCAGCAGCGAGACAGGCATTAATTCACCCCTCCACTTT.

The CDR3 DNA sequence: TGTGCCAGCAGCCCGCGTGTCGGGGCGGTGAGTGAAAAACTGTTTTTT. Encoded protein: CASSPRVGAVSEKLFF. This chain uses TRBV9 with TRBJ1-4, with D tentatively TRBD1 (5 bases). This CDR3 comprises 16 residues. Germline V gene sequence: CDR1 SGDLS, CDR2 YYNGEE. V lost 4 bases and J lost 7, with 20 bases in between.

The V and J genes are TRBV5-1 and TRBJ2-5; 7 bases map to TRBD2. The germline V gene encodes CDR1 SGHRS and CDR2 YFSETQ. J gave up 3 bases and V 3 bases, and 2 bases lay outside the gene matches. The CDR3 totals 13 residues. The CDR3 spells CASSWDYEETQYF. Here the CDR3 DNA reads TGCGCCAGCAGCTGGGACTATGAAGAGACCCAGTACTTC.

The chain uses TRBV28 and TRBJ2-7; TRBD2 matches 13 bases. Germline CDR1 MDHEN, CDR2 SYDVKM. The CDR3 is 15 amino acids. V was clipped by 6 bases and J by 6 bases; unmatched bases: 8. The CDR3, as DNA: TGTGCCAGCAGCCCTCCCGGACTAGCGGGAGTCGAGCAGTACTTC. This sequence encodes CASSPPGLAGVEQYF.

J is TRBJ2-3 and V is TRBV28, with TRBD2 matching over 14 bases. CDR1 and CDR2 from the germline V gene are MDHEN and SYDVKM. The CDR3 loop spans 16 amino acids. Unmatched junction bases numbered 4, after V lost 4 bases and J lost 4 bases. CDR3 sequence reads: CASSSPGLAGADTQYF. CDR3 coding DNA: TGTGCCAGCAGTTCCCCGGGACTAGCGGGAGCAGATACGCAGTATTTT. The whole variable domain, filled in from reference TRBV28 and TRBJ2-3, reads DVKVTQSSRYLVKRTGEKVFLECVQDMDHENMFWYRQDPGLGLRLIYFSYDVKMKEKGDIPEGYSVSREKKERFSLILESASTNQTSMYLCASSSPGLAGADTQYFGPGTRLTVL.

V gene TRBV5-4 combines with J gene TRBJ1-2; D is possibly TRBD1 (5 bases). V dropped 1 base and J dropped 5 bases, with 12 bases sitting between them. Germline loops: CDR1 SGHNT, CDR2 YYREEE (reference sequence). This CDR3 has 14 amino acids. The DNA for the CDR3 is TGTGCCAGCAGCTTGCAGGGATCCTTTTATGGCTACACCTTC. Residues: CASSLQGSFYGYTF.

The gene calls are TRBV4-1 and TRBJ2-7, with 14 bases identical to TRBD2. CDR1 and CDR2 from the germline V gene are MGHRA and YSYEKL. V shed 4 bases and J 3 bases; nucleotides not matched to a gene: 5. The CDR3 has 16 residues. The CDR3 bases are TGCGCCAGCAGCCCCGGACTAGCGGGAGGAAACTACGAGCAGTACTTC. Its translation: CASSPGLAGGNYEQYF.

This chain joins TRBV15 and TRBJ2-7; unclear D gene. Germline CDR1 and CDR2: LNHNV and YYDKDF (reference sequence). The CDR3 length is 12 residues. V was cut by 0 bases and J by 4 bases, with 4 bases left in between. CDR3 residues: CATSRDTYEQYF. CDR3 DNA sequence: TGTGCCACCAGCAGAGACACGTACGAGCAGTACTTC.

The chain uses TRBV5-1 and TRBJ1-5, with D maybe TRBD1 (6 bases). Trimming left V 4 bases short and J 1 base short, with 12 bases between. CDR1 is SGHRS and CDR2 is YFSETQ in the germline V gene. This CDR3 is built from 15 residues. CDR3 coding DNA: TGCGCCAGCAGCCCGTCAGGGGAGAGCAATCAGCCCCAGCATTTT. Its protein product is CASSPSGESNQPQHF. Full variable domain (missing parts from reference TRBV5-1 and TRBJ1-5): KAGVTQTPRYLIKTRGQQVTLSCSPISGHRSVSWYQQTPGQGLQFLFEYFSETQRNKGNFPGRFSGRQFSNSRSEMNVSTLELGDSALYLCASSPSGESNQPQHFGDGTRLSIL.

The rearrangement links TRBV19 to TRBJ2-7; 9 positions agree with TRBD1. The CDR3 contains 14 residues. Trimming cost V 6 bases and J 2 bases; bases outside gene matches: 5. Germline V gives CDR1 LNHDA, CDR2 SQIVND (reference sequence). As DNA, the CDR3 is TGTGCCAGTAGCTCCGGGACAGGGACCTACGAGCAGTACTTC. It encodes CASSSGTGTYEQYF.

The chain uses TRBV9 and TRBJ1-5, with D unclear. The CDR3 contains 14 residues. V was clipped by 0 bases and J by 6 bases, with 10 bases between them. Germline CDR1 reads SGDLS; CDR2 reads YYNGEE. The CDR3 region is CASSVEGDGQPQHF. The DNA of the CDR3 is TGTGCCAGCAGCGTAGAGGGAGATGGTCAGCCCCAGCATTTT.

The rearrangement uses TRBV4-3 and TRBJ1-2; D ambiguous. The germline CDR1 and CDR2 sequences are LGHNA and YSLEER. This CDR3 has 14 residues. V was cut by 3 bases and J by 4 bases, with 12 bases left in between. The CDR3: CASSQQDRAYGYTF. The CDR3 nucleotides read TGCGCCAGCAGCCAGCAGGATAGGGCCTATGGCTACACCTTC.

The V call is TRBV28, the J call TRBJ1-4; the match to TRBD1 covers 8 bases. The CDR3 covers 14 residues. Germline V CDR1 and CDR2: MDHEN, SYDVKM. After removal of 3 bases from V and 8 bases from J, the junction contained 5 bases not matched to a gene. The CDR3 bases are TGTGCCAGCAGTTTCCCAGGGGGCCGGGAAAAACTGTTTTTT. Its translation is CASSFPGGREKLFF. Full variable domain (missing parts from reference TRBV28 and TRBJ1-4): DVKVTQSSRYLVKRTGEKVFLECVQDMDHENMFWYRQDPGLGLRLIYFSYDVKMKEKGDIPEGYSVSREKKERFSLILESASTNQTSMYLCASSFPGGREKLFFGSGTQLSVL.

The V gene is TRBV6-5, the J gene TRBJ2-1, with D unclear. The CDR3 is 12 residues long. The V gene lost 2 bases and the J gene lost 12 bases, with 11 bases spanning the gap. Germline V gene data show CDR1 as MNHEY and CDR2 as SVGAGI. As DNA, the CDR3 is TGTGCCAGCAGTTACAGCACGGGTGGGCAGTTCTTC. This encodes CASSYSTGGQFF.